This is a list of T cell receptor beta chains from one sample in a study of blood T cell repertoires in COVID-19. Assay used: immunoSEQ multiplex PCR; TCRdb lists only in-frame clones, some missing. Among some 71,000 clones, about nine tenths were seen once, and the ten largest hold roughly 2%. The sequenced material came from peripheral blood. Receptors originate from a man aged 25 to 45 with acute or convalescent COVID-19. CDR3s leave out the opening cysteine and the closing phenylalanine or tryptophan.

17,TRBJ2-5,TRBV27,ASSSSPGQGGRYGETQY
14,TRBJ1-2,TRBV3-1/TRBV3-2,ASSQGYMRARYGYT
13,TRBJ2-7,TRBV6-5,ASSPPGAGNYEQY
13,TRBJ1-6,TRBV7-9,ASSLGEGYNSPLH
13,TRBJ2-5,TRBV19,ASSSGGRDQETQY
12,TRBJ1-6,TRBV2,ASSEARTNSPLH
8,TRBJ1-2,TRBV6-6,AATGSGYT
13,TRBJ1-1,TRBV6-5,ASSYSDRPNTEAF
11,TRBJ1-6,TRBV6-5,ASRQGGNSPLH
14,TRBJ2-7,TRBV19,ASSIATTGKSYEQY
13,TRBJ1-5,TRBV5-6,ASSLAAGSNQPQH
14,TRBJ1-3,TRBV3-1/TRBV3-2,ASSLAGMPQGNTIY
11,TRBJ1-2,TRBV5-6,ASRETAMEGYT
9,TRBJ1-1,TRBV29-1,SGDRGTEAF
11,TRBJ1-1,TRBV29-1,SAYRELNTEAF
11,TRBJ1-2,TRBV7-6,ASSLAMDSSYT
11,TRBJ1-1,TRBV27,ASSLLGGLGAF
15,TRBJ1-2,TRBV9,ARSVGRPRGGQSGYT
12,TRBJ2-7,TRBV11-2,ASSGGDLSYEQY
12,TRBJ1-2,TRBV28,ASRLTGGFYGYT
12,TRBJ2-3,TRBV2,ASRGGLNTDTQY
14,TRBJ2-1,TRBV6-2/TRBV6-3,ASSYPTSGGPFEQF
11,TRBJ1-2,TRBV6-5,ASRSRQFYGYT
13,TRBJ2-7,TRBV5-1,ASSPGTGGIYEQY
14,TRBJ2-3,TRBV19,ASSSDDRGDTDTQY
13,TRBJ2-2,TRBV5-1,ASSSGDTNTGELF
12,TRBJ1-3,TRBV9,ASSVAQGGNTIY
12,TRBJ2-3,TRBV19,ASKYDYSTDTQY
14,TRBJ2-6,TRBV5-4,ASSLSTAAGANVLT
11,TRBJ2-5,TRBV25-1,ASDDRGGETQY
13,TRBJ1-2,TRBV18,ASSPTGGNNYGYT
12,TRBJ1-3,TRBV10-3,AISDRVTGNTIY
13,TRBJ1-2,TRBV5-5,ASSLLGQGPYGYT
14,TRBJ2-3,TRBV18,ASSPGRASSTDTQY
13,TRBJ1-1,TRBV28,ASSWTGGLGTEAF
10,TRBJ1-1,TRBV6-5,ASRRLNTEAF
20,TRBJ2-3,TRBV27,ASSPDPGLAGSGAGYTDTQY
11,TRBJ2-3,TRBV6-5,ASSSGSPDTQY
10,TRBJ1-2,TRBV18,ASSPGGAEIT
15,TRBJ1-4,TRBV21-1,ASSKKAPGQVNEKLF
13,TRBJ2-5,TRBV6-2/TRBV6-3,ASSYRTGRLETQY
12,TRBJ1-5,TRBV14,ASSQGSVNQPQH
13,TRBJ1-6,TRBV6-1,ASSERGQGFFTLH
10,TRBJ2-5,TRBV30,AWSPEAETQY
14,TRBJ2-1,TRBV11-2,ASSFGVAGGRVEQF
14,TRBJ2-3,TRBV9,ASSLRTGPGTDTQY
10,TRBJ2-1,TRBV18,ASSIRREEPF
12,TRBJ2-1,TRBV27,ASSETEGANEQF
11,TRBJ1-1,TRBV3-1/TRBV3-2,ASSPRGESEAF
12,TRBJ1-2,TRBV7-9,ASRPDRDLYGYT
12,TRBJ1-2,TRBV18,ASSPGRTGYGYT
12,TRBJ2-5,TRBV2,ASSGPGDQETQY